A single T cell receptor beta chain is shown here with its context. The source of the sample is a study of blood T cell repertoires in COVID-19. The method was immunoSEQ multiplex PCR; TCRdb's version includes in-frame clones alone and lacks a portion of them. The profile covers 150,000 to 200,000 clones, with roughly nine tenths appearing a single time and around 23% taken by the ten largest. This CDR3 spans 14 amino acids. With 11 bases removed from V and 7 bases from J, the gap between germline ends came to 21 bases. Germline assignment: CDR1 LGHDT and CDR2 YNNKEL (reference sequence). Sequencing used PBMCs or T cells enriched from blood (not recorded which). This sequence originates from a middle-aged woman in a cohort exposed to, infected with or recovered from COVID-19 (not recorded which). The chain is built from TRBV3-1 (or the pseudogene TRBV3-2) and TRBJ2-1; weak D call: TRBD2 (7 bases). The CDR3: CAGRRGAGENEQFF. In DNA, the CDR3 is TGTGCCGGCCGGAGGGGGGCGGGAGAAAATGAGCAGTTCTTC.